This T cell receptor beta chain comes out of a study of cytomegalovirus exposure and HLA in healthy donors. Study findings and constraints: TCR sequences were mostly rare, though some public TCRs occurred in many donors. The study flagged 150 to 200 TCR beta chains as cytomegalovirus-associated. A few of the chains that were CMV-associated were confirmed in vitro to be specific for CMV antigens.

Points on this clone: What it binds is unknown.

V trimming: 2 bases; J trimming: 6 bases; junction bases outside the gene matches: 8. The germline CDR1 and CDR2 sequences are KGHSH and LQKENI. The CDR3 totals 15 residues. The repertoire was sequenced with immunoSEQ multiplex PCR; TCRdb's copy has only in-frame clones and lacks some. The sample holds 150,000 to 180,000 clones, around 84% seen once. The donors were in the approximately 120-subject validation cohort; that cohort was separate from the approximately 670-subject first cohort. The sample consisted of PBMCs. The gene calls are TRBV18 and TRBJ2-3; TRBD2 matches at 7 bases. This TCR was recovered from a human donor in good health. CDR3 sequence reads: CASSPMVGREDTQYF. As DNA, the CDR3 is TGTGCCAGCTCACCAATGGTTGGGAGGGAGGATACGCAGTATTTT.